Listed below are T cell receptor beta chains from one sample, sequenced in a study of PD-1 blockade in classical Hodgkin lymphoma. TCRdb's table, derived via immunoSEQ multiplex PCR, lists solely in-frame clones and lacks some. Of about 10,000 clones in the sample, roughly 92% were seen once. The sequencing here drew on peripheral blood mononuclear cells (PBMCs), taken at baseline. Receptor source: a human donor with classical Hodgkin lymphoma. CDR3s include the opening cysteine and the closing phenylalanine or tryptophan. Each record gives: CDR3 length, V gene, CDR3 protein.

cdr3_length: 12; v_call: TRBV10-3; cdr3_aa: CAIRRNTDTQYF
cdr3_length: 15; v_call: TRBV2; cdr3_aa: CASIESTSGTDTQYF
cdr3_length: 14; v_call: TRBV30; cdr3_aa: CAWRRGGGYTEAFF
cdr3_length: 15; v_call: TRBV9; cdr3_aa: CASSDRDSGANVLTF
cdr3_length: 12; v_call: TRBV18; cdr3_aa: CASSPYTDTQYF
cdr3_length: 17; v_call: TRBV2; cdr3_aa: CASRKTGGRSGANVLTF
cdr3_length: 16; v_call: TRBV4-2; cdr3_aa: CASSRFTSASSYEQYF
cdr3_length: 15; v_call: TRBV7-3; cdr3_aa: CASSPRDRYTDTQYF
cdr3_length: 16; v_call: TRBV7-6; cdr3_aa: CASSLGAGGGSYEQYF
cdr3_length: 14; v_call: TRBV30; cdr3_aa: CAWSDGTPTQPQHF
cdr3_length: 15; v_call: TRBV6-5; cdr3_aa: CASKDRSPRGNTIYF
cdr3_length: 14; v_call: TRBV6-5; cdr3_aa: CASSHSRSSYEQYF
cdr3_length: 13; v_call: TRBV7-8; cdr3_aa: CASSPDRVYGYTF